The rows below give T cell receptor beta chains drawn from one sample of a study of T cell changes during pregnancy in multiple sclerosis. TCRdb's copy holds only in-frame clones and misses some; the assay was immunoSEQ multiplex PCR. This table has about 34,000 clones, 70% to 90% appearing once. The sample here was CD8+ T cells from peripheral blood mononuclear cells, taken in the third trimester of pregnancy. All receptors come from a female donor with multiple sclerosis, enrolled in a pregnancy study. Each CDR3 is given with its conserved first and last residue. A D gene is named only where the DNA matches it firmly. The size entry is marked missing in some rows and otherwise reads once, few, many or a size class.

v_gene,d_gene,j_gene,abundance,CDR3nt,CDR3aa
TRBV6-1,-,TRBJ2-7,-,TGTGCCAGCCTGGCAGGGGTCCACGAGCAGTACTTC,CASLAGVHEQYF
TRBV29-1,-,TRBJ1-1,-,TGCAGCGTTGTAGGGGTCCTCGAAACTGAAGCTTTCTTT,CSVVGVLETEAFF
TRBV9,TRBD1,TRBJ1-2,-,TGTGCCAGCAGCGGGACAGGGGGTAGTTATGGCTACACCTTC,CASSGTGGSYGYTF
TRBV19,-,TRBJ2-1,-,TGTGCCAGTACCCCTCAAAGAGAAGATGAGCAGTTCTTC,CASTPQREDEQFF
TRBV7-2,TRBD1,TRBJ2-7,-,TGTGCCAGCAGCCCCTGGACAGGGGGTACCTACGAGCAGTACTTC,CASSPWTGGTYEQYF
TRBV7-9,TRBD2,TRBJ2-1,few,TGTGCCAGCAGCCCTCGCGGGACGGGGGGGCCCATCAATGAGCAGTTCTTC,CASSPRGTGGPINEQFF
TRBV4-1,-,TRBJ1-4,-,TGCGCCAGCAGCCAAGAGAGTAGAGTGGTCCTGTTTTTT,CASSQESRVVLFF
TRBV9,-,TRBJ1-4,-,TGTGCCAGCAGCGTACAGGGCCGTCCTAATGAAAAACTGTTTTTT,CASSVQGRPNEKLFF
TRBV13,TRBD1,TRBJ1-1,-,TGTGCCAGCAACCAGGGGGAAGGAACTGAAGCTTTCTTT,CASNQGEGTEAFF
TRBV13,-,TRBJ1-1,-,TGTGCCAGCAGCTCAGGGGACGAGGGGGACACTGAAGCTTTCTTT,CASSSGDEGDTEAFF
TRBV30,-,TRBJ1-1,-,TGTGCCTGGAACGGGGTGAACACTGAAGCTTTCTTT,CAWNGVNTEAFF
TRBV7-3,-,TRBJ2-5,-,TGTGCCAGCAGCTTGTCCGTAGGGGGAGAGACCCAGTACTTC,CASSLSVGGETQYF
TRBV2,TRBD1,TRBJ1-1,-,TGTGCCAGCAGTGAGTACAGGGGGCTCGAGGACACTGAAGCTTTCTTT,CASSEYRGLEDTEAFF
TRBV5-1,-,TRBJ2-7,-,TGCGCCAGCAGCGGATCCGGGACACCAGACGAGCAGTACTTC,CASSGSGTPDEQYF
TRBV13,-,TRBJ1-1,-,TGTGCCAGCAGCTCCGGACTCCAGAGGGCTTTCTTT,CASSSGLQRAFF
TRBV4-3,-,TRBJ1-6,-,TGCGCCAGCAGCCATTCCCAGGGTTCACCCCTCCACTTT,CASSHSQGSPLHF
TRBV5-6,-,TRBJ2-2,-,TGTGCCAGCAGCTCACTTTTGCCCGGGGAGCTGTTTTTT,CASSSLLPGELFF
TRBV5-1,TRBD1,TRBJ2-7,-,TGCGCCAGCAGCGGGGGACAGGGTCCCTCCTACGAGCAGTACTTC,CASSGGQGPSYEQYF
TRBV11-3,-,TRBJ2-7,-,TGTGCCAGCAGCTTGAGGGCTCATCATACCTACGAGCAGTACTTC,CASSLRAHHTYEQYF
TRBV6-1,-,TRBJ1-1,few,TGTGCCAGCAGAGAGGGAGGGACTGAAGCTTTCTTT,CASREGGTEAFF
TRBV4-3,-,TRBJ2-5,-,TGCGCCAGCAGCCAAGCTAGTCAAGAGACCCAGTACTTC,CASSQASQETQYF
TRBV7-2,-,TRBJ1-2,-,TGTGCCAGCAGCCCGGGTGGGGCGTGGGGCTACACCTTC,CASSPGGAWGYTF
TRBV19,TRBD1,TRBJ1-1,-,TGTGCCAGTAGTATGTGGACAGGGGCCACTGAAGCTTTCTTT,CASSMWTGATEAFF
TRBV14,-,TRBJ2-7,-,TGTGCCAGCAGCCAATGGACACTTTCCTACGAGCAGTACTTC,CASSQWTLSYEQYF
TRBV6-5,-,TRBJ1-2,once,TGTGCCAGCAGTTACTCTGGAGACAGGAACTATGGCTACACCTTC,CASSYSGDRNYGYTF
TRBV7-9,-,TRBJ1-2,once,TGTGCCAGCAGCCCAGGCGGGGGGCTTGCCTATGGCTACACCTTC,CASSPGGGLAYGYTF
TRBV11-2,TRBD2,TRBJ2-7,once,TGTGCCAGCGGCCTAACTAGCGGGGGGATCTACGAGCAGTACTTC,CASGLTSGGIYEQYF
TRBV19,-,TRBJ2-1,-,TGTTCCGTCGGGGGTAGGTCCTACAATGAGCAGTTCTTC,CSVGGRSYNEQFF
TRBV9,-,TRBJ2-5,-,TGTGCCAGCAGCGCCCAGGACCAAGAGACCCAGTACTTC,CASSAQDQETQYF
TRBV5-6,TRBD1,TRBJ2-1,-,TGTGCCAGCAGCTTGGGGACAGGGGATGAGCAGTTCTTC,CASSLGTGDEQFF
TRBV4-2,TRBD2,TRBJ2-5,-,TGTGCCAGCAGCCAAGCATTAGCGGGGGATATCCAGTACTTC,CASSQALAGDIQYF
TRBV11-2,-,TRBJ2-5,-,TGTGCCAGCAGAAACAGAGAAGAGACCCAGTACTTC,CASRNREETQYF
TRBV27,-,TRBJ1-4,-,TGTGCCAGCAGTTTGGCCCTCGCAACTAATGAAAAACTGTTTTTT,CASSLALATNEKLFF
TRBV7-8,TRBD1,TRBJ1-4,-,TGTGCCAGCAGCTTAGGGGCTGGGACAGGGGGTGAAAAACTGTTTTTT,CASSLGAGTGGEKLFF
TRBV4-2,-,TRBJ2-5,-,TGTGCCAGCAGCCAAGATGCGGGCAACGCAGACGGTGAGACCCAGTACTTC,CASSQDAGNADGETQYF
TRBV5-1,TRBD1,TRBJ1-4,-,TGCGCCAGCAGCTCAGGGGGGAGAGAAAAACTGTTTTTT,CASSSGGREKLFF
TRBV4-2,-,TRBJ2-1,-,TGTGCCAGCAGCCAATCAATGGCTGCGGGGAGCTCCTACAATGAGCAGTTCTTC,CASSQSMAAGSSYNEQFF
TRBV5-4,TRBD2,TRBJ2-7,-,TGTGCCAGCAGCATCGACGGGAGGGCCCACTACGAGCAGTACTTC,CASSIDGRAHYEQYF
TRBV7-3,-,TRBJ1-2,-,TGTGCCAGCAGCCTGAGACATGGCTATGGCTACACCTTC,CASSLRHGYGYTF
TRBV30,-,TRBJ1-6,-,TGTGCCTCTAGTAGGGCAGGGGATGCTTCACCCCTCCACTTT,CASSRAGDASPLHF
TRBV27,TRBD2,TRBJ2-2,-,TGTGCCAGCAGTACGGGAGGGACCGGGGAGCTGTTTTTT,CASSTGGTGELFF
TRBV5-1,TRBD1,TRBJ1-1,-,TGCGCCAGCAGCTTGCTTTCCGGGACAGGGTCTCATGAAGCTTTCTTT,CASSLLSGTGSHEAFF
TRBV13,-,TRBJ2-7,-,TGTGCCAGCAGCTTAGGAGGGGCACTGGGTGAGCAGTACTTC,CASSLGGALGEQYF
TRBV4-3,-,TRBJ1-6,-,TGCGCCAGCAGCCAAGATTATCCCCCGGGAAAACGTTCGGCCCTCCACTTT,CASSQDYPPGKRSALHF
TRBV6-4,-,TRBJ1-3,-,TGTGCCAGCAGTGACCAGGACAGTAGTCCTGGAAACACCATATATTTT,CASSDQDSSPGNTIYF
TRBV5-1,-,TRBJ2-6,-,TGCGCCAGCGGGGGGATCTCTGGGGCCAACGTCCTGACTTTC,CASGGISGANVLTF
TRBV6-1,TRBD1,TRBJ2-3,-,TGTGCCAGCAGTCACTACAGGGGTAGCACAGATACGCAGTATTTT,CASSHYRGSTDTQYF
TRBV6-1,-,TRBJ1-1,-,TGTGCCAGCAGTGGTAACGGGGGGGGTACTGAAGCTTTCTTT,CASSGNGGGTEAFF
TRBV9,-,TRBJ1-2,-,TGTGCCAGCAGCGCACAGGTCCATTATGGCTACACCTTC,CASSAQVHYGYTF
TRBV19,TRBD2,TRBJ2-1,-,TGTGCCAGTAGCTCCGGTCCGGGACTAGCGGGGGCGAACTACAATGAGCAGTTCTTC,CASSSGPGLAGANYNEQFF
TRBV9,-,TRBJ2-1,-,TGTGCCAGCAGCGTGGGGGTTTTAGGGGGTCCCACCACATACAATGAGCAGTTCTTC,CASSVGVLGGPTTYNEQFF
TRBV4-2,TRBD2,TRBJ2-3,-,TGTGCCAGCAGCCAAGATATGTACTATAGCGGGGGCCTTAGCACAGATACGCAGTATTTT,CASSQDMYYSGGLSTDTQYF
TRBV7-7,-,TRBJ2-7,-,TGTGCTAGCAGCTTAGAGTCAGGTACCAACGAGCAGTACTTC,CASSLESGTNEQYF
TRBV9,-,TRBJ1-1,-,TGTGCCAGCACACCTCCCCTGGGGCACATGAACACTGAAGCTTTCTTT,CASTPPLGHMNTEAFF
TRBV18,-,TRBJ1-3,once,TGTGCCAGCTCACCCCTAGGGGGTGTTGGAAACACCATATATTTT,CASSPLGGVGNTIYF
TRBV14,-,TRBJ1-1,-,TGTGCCAGCAGCCAAGTAGCGATGAACACTGAAGCTTTCTTT,CASSQVAMNTEAFF
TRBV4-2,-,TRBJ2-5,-,TGTGCCAGCAGCCTCTGGAGCGGCGGGGAAGAGACCCAGTACTTC,CASSLWSGGEETQYF